The present TCR beta chain was sequenced within a study of shared clonotypes between healthy human individuals. Study-wide results and limits: Apart from blood, nothing was sampled; tissue repertoires likely differ.

As handled by the study authors: Junction-only immunoSEQ sequences carried no quality scores, so filtering differed. Using immunoSEQ multiplex PCR, the repertoire was profiled, and TCRdb retains in-frame clones only, with some absent. That table furnishes V, J and clone size, whereas the DNA furnished D and trimming. The sample lists fewer than 3 million clones, under 95% occurring once. Comments on this clone: Its antigen is undetermined.

HIV-negative, healthy adults without recent acute infections or vaccinations were the donors. CD4+ cells yielded CD45RA+ naive and CD45RA-negative memory subsets. The V and J ends lost 8 bases and 1 base, in that order; junction bases with no gene match: 4. Germline V gene lookup returns CDR1 SQVTM and CDR2 ANQGSEA. The CDR3 sequence is 13 residues long. The sequence was obtained from a man aged 18 to 35 in good health. Some clones in this sample may be carry-over from other donors' samples. The chain links TRBV29-1 to TRBJ2-3, with 9 positions matching TRBD1. Input material: naive CD4+ T cells from PBMCs. Sample subset: CD45RA+ positively selected. The CDR3 is CSSRDRGTDTQYF. In DNA, the CDR3 is TGCAGCTCCCGGGACAGGGGCACAGATACGCAGTATTTT.